This T cell receptor (beta chain) emerged from a study of blood T cell repertoires in COVID-19. While infection was still active, Seattle patients were enrolled and then followed longitudinally. The CDR3 extends over 12 amino acids. Between the trimmed V and J ends, which lost 3 bases and 5 bases, there was a span of 7 bases. Germline-derived CDR1 and CDR2 are SGHTA and FQGNSA. Authors' processing steps: Using reference gene primer amplification, nucleated cell counts were estimated. The table came from immunoSEQ multiplex PCR; TCRdb's copy has only in-frame clones and leaves some out. Clone size and the V and J calls come from that table; the DNA yielded D and trimming. The sample has more than 200,000 clones; under 90% are singletons.

The clonotype comes from a woman aged 80 or older with COVID-19, enrolled during active disease. Material: peripheral blood. V usage is TRBV7-2 and J usage is TRBJ1-1; D is possibly TRBD1 (5 bases). The CDR3 reads CASSFTGTEAFF. The CDR3, as DNA: TGTGCCAGCAGCTTCACAGGTACTGAAGCTTTCTTT.